This TCR beta chain was identified in a study of T-cell reconstitution after alpha-beta-depleted transplantation in children. On this clonotype: Its target is not known.

Study outcomes and limitations: Several hundred expanded graft clones reportedly were the source of alpha-beta T cells about two months after transplant.

Germline loops: CDR1 MNHEY, CDR2 SVGAGI. The CDR3 consists of 15 residues. Trimming pared 0 bases from V and 5 bases from J, leaving 13 bases between. The library targeted TCRbeta and was prepared with unique molecular identifiers. TCRdb itself ran the PCR reads through MiXCR, one entry per CDR3 protein. The table records 250,000 to 300,000 distinct CDR3 sequences, about a tenth of them present only once. This specimen was PBMCs, taken before TCRalphabeta/CD19-depleted stem cell transplant. The rearrangement links TRBV6-5 to TRBJ2-5; D remains unclear. This TCR derives from a boy in the first two years of life with acute myeloid leukemia, due to receive a stem cell transplant. DNA of the CDR3: TGTGCCAGCAGTTACTCGGTTCTACCCAGGGAGACCCAGTACTTC. As protein: CASSYSVLPRETQYF.